The clone carrying this TCR beta chain was seen a few times. Its specificity is not known. Germline V lookup: CDR1 LNHDA, CDR2 SQIVND (reference sequence). V was pared by 1 base and J by 5 bases, with 7 bases of the junction left unmatched. The CDR3 length is 16 residues. Libraries were prepared by immunoSEQ multiplex PCR; TCRdb keeps only in-frame clonotypes and omits some of them. Here the sample spans roughly 100,000 clones, 91% being singletons. This sample is part of a study of T cell responses to AZD1222 COVID-19 vaccine. For the study at large: Pooled samples include second doses given at about 4 or 12 weeks. Study results and caveats: Rises in breadth and depth of Spike-specific TCRs came after two AZD1222 doses. A reported finding is that nearly half of spike-specific TCRs target unmutated variant regions. Donors were chiefly white British, with a greater number of females, and clonal diversity was perhaps underestimated.

The chain carries TRBV19 and TRBJ2-2, with 7 bases fitting TRBD2. The material sequenced was peripheral blood, taken on day 0 of AZD1222 vaccination. This clonotype originated in an adult in good health. CDR3 DNA sequence: TGTGCCAGTAGTATAGGAGCGGGGAAGATAACCGGGGAGCTGTTTTTT. It translates to CASSIGAGKITGELFF.